The rows below give T cell receptor beta chains drawn from one sample of a study of T cells after yellow fever vaccination. Each CDR3 protein gets one entry after TCRdb re-called the 5' RACE reads with MiXCR. The profile covers 250,000 to 350,000 distinct CDR3 sequences, with approximately 8% appearing a single time and about 3.5% taken by the ten largest. The sequencing used CD4+ T cells sorted from PBMCs, collected 5 days after the yellow fever booster vaccination. The receptors stem from a man aged 18 to 35 who received the YFV17D yellow fever vaccine. Both conserved end residues are trimmed from each CDR3.

J gene	V gene	CDR3 protein
TRBJ1-6	TRBV6-5	ASSYVSGNSPLH
TRBJ1-4	TRBV7-2	ASTTTGTGWKKLF
TRBJ2-3	TRBV9	ASSVGLDGSRQY
TRBJ2-6	TRBV5-5	ASSPAVQGSSGANVLT
TRBJ2-2	TRBV2	ASSGQRGDTGELF
TRBJ1-6	TRBV7-9	ASSRDRSDSPLH
TRBJ2-3	TRBV7-8	ASSLAPGLTQY
TRBJ2-2	TRBV7-9	ASSSGTSGGVNTGELF
TRBJ2-3	TRBV5-1	ASSPSRTDTQY
TRBJ1-4	TRBV20-1	SVGQGGYREKLF
TRBJ2-5	TRBV5-1	ASSPPAGWVATQY
TRBJ2-2	TRBV7-2	ASSWEAFTGELF
TRBJ2-3	TRBV7-2	ASNRALAGAGDTQY
TRBJ1-4	TRBV7-2	ASSLVGRGATNEKLF
TRBJ2-7	TRBV7-9	ASRSTGIYEQY
TRBJ2-3	TRBV29-1	SVGGATLGPDTQY